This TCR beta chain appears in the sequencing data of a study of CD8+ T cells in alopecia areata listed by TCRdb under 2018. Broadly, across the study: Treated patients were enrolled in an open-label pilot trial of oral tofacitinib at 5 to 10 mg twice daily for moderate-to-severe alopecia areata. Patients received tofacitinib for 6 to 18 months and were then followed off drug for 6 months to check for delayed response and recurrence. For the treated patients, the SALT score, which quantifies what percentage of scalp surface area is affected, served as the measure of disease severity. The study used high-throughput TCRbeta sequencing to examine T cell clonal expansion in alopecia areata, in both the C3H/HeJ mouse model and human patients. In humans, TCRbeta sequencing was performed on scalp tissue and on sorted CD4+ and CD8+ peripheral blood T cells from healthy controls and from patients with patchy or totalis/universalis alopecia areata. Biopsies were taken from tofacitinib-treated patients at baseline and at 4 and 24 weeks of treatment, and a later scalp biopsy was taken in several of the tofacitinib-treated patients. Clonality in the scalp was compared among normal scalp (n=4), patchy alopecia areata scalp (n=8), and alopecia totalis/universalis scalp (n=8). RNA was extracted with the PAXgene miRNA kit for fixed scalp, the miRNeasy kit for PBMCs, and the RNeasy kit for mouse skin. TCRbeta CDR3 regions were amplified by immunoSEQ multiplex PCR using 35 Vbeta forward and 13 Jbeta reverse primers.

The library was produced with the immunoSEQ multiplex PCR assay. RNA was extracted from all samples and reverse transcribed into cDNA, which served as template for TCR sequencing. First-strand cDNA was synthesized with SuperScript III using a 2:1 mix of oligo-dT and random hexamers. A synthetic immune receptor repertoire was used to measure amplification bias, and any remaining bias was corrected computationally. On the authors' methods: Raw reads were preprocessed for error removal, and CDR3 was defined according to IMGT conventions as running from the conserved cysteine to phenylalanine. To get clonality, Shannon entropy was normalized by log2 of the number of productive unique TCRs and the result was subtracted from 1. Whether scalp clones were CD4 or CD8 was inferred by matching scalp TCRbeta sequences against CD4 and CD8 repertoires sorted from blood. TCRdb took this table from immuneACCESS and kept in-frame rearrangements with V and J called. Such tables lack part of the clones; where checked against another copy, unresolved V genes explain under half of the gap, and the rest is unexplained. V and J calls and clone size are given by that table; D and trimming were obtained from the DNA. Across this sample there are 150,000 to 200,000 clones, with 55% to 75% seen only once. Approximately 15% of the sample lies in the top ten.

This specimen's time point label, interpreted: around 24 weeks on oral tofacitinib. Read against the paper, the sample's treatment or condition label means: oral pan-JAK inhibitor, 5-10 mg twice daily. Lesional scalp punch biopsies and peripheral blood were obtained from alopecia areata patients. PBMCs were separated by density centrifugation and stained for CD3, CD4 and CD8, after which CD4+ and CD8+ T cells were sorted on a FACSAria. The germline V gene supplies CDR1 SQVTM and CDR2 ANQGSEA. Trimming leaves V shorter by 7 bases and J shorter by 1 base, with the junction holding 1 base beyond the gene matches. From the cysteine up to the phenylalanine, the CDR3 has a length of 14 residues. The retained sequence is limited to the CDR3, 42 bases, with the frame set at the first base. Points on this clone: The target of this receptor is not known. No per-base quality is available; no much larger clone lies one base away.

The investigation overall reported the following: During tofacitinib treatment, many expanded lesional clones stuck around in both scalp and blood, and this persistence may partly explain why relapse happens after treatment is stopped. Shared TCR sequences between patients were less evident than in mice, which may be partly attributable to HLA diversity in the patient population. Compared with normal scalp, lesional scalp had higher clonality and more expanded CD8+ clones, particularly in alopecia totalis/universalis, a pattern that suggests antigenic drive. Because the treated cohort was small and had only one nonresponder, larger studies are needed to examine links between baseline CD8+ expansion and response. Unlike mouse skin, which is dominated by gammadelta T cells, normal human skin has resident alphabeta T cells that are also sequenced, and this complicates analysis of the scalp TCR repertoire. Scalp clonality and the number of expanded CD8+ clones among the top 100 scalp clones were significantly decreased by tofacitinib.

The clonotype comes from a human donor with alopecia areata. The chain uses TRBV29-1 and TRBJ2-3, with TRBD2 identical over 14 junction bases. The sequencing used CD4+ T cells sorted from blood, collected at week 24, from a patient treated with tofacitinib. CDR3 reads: CSAGLAGGTDTQYF. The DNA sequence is TGCAGCGCGGGACTAGCGGGAGGCACAGATACGCAGTATTTT.